This T cell receptor beta chain stems from a study of cytomegalovirus exposure and HLA in healthy donors. Whole-study findings and limits: In a later analysis, fewer than 20,000 TCR beta sequences were associated with HLA alleles at 0.05 false discovery rate.

PCR used 60 Vbeta primers and 13 Jbeta primers. The method was immunoSEQ multiplex PCR; TCRdb's version includes in-frame clones alone and lacks a portion of them. The table records 210,000 or so clones, 85% to 90% of them present only once. A remark on this clone: Its antigen is undetermined.

This receptor was obtained from a human donor in good health. Input material: PBMCs.

The CDR3 loop is CASSYSSGGANVLTF. In DNA form, the CDR3 reads TGTGCCAGCAGTTACTCATCAGGTGGGGCCAACGTCCTGACTTTC. The V and J genes are TRBV6-5 and TRBJ2-6, with unresolved D. The CDR3 runs to 15 residues. Between the trimmed V and J ends, which lost 0 bases and 3 bases, there was a span of 6 bases. Germline CDR1 MNHEY, CDR2 SVGAGI.